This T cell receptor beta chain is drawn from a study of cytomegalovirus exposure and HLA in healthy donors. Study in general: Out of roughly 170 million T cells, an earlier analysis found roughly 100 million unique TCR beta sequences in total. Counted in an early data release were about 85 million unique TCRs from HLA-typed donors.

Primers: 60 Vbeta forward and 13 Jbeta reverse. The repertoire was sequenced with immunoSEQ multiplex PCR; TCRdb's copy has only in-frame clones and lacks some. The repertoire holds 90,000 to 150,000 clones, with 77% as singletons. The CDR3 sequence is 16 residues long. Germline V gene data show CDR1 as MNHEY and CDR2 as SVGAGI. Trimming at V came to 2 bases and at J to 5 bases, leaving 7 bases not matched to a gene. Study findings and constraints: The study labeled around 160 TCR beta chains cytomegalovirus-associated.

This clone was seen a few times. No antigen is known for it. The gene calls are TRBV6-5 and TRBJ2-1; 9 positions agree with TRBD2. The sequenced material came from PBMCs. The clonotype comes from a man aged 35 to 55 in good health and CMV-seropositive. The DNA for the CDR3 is TGTGCCAGCAGTTACGGCGGGGGGGCCCGGAACAATGAGCAGTTCTTC. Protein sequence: CASSYGGGARNNEQFF.